This paragraph reports one TCR beta chain. A few counts support this clonotype. The clone's antigen remains unknown. No base qualities exist here, and no much larger clone lies one base off it. Systemically healthy Caucasian individuals from Russia, 35 to 50 in total and aged about 6 to 90 years, were included as donors. Each donor gave ten milliliters of peripheral blood, collected into EDTA-treated Vacutainer tubes. Ficoll-Paque density-gradient centrifugation was used to isolate PBMCs, with at least 7 million obtained per sample. Total RNA was extracted from PBMCs with Trizol reagent, with at least 6 micrograms obtained per sample. For every donor, an aliquot of PBMCs went through flow cytometry to measure the percentages of naive CD45RAhigh/CD27high T cells. The germline V gene (reference sequence) supplies CDR1 SEHNR and CDR2 FQNEAQ. The junction shows trimming of 5 bases on V and 3 bases on J, plus 18 bases between the germline ends. From the cysteine up to the phenylalanine, the CDR3 has a length of 16 residues. Only CDR3 DNA remains: 48 bases, in frame from the first base.

Library construction relied on 5' RACE. Reads for this sample came from an Illumina HiSeq 2500. A second 7 to 11 cycle PCR used a sample-barcoded 5' primer and a J-beta primer mix. A template-switch 5' adaptor carrying 12 random nucleotides introduced a unique molecular identifier onto each TCR beta cDNA molecule. At least 2.5 million CDR3-containing paired-end reads were obtained from each sample. All of the RNA was converted into first-strand cDNA using the Mint cDNA synthesis kit, with a TRBC-specific oligonucleotide serving as the primer. After uracil-DNA glycosylase treatment, a first 18-cycle PCR used universal primers M1SS and BC2_uni_R on all cDNA. Turning to the authors' computational methods: For normalization, 1 million high-quality reads, each with a distinct molecular identifier, were randomly selected from each sample. Instead of being binned into consensus sequences, reads with shared molecular identifiers were discarded. MiTCR, with a Q25 quality threshold and the strictest error-elimination algorithm, was used for CDR3 identification, clonotype clustering and error correction. A nonparametric unseen species model with Euler transformation was used to estimate a lower bound on total TCR beta diversity. TCRdb reanalyzed the raw reads on its own, using fastp at Q25 for trimming and MiXCR for clone calling, and kept in-frame beta chains. Each CDR3 protein appears once, grouped with its most common genes and DNA. The V and J calls shown here were made by TCRdb, not taken from the authors' results. The sample table contains some 900,000 distinct CDR3 sequences; only one count was recorded for roughly 52% of them. The ten biggest clones cover 10% to 15% of the sample.

This sample was included in a study of blood T cells in healthy people across ages (dated by TCRdb to 2015 to 2017). General notes on the study: In model experiments, template switching captured roughly one uniquely barcoded TCR beta cDNA molecule for every two T cells. The study measured age-related changes in TCR beta repertoire diversity using deep sequencing normalized with unique cDNA molecular identifiers. The donors were split into four age groups: young (average around 16 years), middle-aged (over 35), aged (more than 60) and long-lived (roughly 80). To avoid experimental bias, donors of different ages were randomly spread across the sequencing lanes. Using the same blood draw, the study looked at two additional independent replicas of 1 million unique cDNA reads for two donors, one aged 18 to 29 and the other aged 80 or older. Points the paper makes about the study in general: Because donor CMV infection status was unknown, age-related changes in expanded clonotypes were potentially confounded. Estimates of total diversity based on one million sequenced T cells were regarded as lower bounds and as underestimates. Observed TCR beta diversity correlated strongly with the percentage of naive T cells measured by flow cytometry. As age increased, observed TCR beta diversity per million T cells dropped in a roughly linear way, and a significant reduction was already evident by age approximately 40. Compared with the aged group, the long-lived group had more naive CD4+ T cells, fewer expanded clones and increased TCR diversity, suggesting age selection. Because profiling used bulk unsorted PBMCs, naive and antigen-experienced compartments could not be compared conclusively.

The sequence links TRBV7-9 to TRBJ2-3, with a weak D call of TRBD1 (5 bases match). This clonotype originated in a young man in good health. Sequenced: blood. The CDR3 region has the sequence CASSLNQGNKTDTQYF. Read as DNA, the sequence is TGTGCCAGCAGCCTGAATCAGGGTAATAAGACAGATACGCAGTATTTT.